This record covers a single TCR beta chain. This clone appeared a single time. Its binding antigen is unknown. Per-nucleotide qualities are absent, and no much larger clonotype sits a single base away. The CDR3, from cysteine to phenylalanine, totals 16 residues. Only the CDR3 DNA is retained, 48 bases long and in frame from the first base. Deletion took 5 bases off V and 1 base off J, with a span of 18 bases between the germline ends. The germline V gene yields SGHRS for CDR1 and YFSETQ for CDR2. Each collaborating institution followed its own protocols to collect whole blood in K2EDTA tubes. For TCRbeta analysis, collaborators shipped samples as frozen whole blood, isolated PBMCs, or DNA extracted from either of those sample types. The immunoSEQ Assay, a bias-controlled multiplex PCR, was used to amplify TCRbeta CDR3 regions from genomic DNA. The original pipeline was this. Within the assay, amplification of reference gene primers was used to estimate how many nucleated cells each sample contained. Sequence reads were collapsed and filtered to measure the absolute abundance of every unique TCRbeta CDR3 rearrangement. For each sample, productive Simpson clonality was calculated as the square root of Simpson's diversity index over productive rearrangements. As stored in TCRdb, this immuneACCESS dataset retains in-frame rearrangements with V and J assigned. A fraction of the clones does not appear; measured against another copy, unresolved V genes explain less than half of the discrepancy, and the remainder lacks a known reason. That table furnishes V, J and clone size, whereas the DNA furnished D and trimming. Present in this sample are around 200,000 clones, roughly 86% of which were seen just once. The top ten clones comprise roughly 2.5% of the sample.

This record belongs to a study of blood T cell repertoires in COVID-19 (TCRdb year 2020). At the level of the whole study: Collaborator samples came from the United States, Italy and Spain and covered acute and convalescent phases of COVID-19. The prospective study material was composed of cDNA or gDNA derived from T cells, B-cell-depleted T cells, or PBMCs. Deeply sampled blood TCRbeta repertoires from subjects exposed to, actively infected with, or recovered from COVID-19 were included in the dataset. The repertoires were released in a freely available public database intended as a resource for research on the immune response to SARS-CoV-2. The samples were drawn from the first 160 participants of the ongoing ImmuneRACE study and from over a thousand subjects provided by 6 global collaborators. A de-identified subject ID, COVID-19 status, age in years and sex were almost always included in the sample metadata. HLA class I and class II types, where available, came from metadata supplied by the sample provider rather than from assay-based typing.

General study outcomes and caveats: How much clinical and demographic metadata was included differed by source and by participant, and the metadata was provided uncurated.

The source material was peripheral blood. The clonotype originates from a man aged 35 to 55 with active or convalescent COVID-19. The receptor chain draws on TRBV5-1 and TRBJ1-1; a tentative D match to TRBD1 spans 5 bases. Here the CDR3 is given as CASSYLGGTGNTEAFF. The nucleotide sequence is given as TGCGCCAGCAGTTACCTGGGGGGGACCGGGAACACTGAAGCTTTCTTT.